This TCR beta chain is from a study of blood T cell repertoires in COVID-19. About the study: From the United States, Italy and Spain came samples of acute and convalescent COVID-19. PBMCs, B-cell-depleted T cells, or T cells were the source of the cDNA or gDNA that made up the material.

Looked up from germline, CDR1 is MNHEY and CDR2 is SMNVEV (reference sequence). Trimming at V came to 5 bases and at J to 5 bases, leaving 5 bases not matched to a gene. CDR3 length: 15 residues. In the original workflow: It was from reference gene primer amplification that nucleated cell counts were estimated. Method: immunoSEQ multiplex PCR; TCRdb's copy keeps in-frame clones and lacks some. That table supplies the V and J calls and clone size; D and trimming were determined from the DNA. Found here are 350,000 to 450,000 clones, 75% to 90% of them singletons; the top ten hold 3% to 4%. Sequencing was performed on peripheral blood. The V gene is TRBV27, the J gene TRBJ2-5; 13 bases match TRBD2. The sequence was obtained from a young woman with acute or convalescent COVID-19. This CDR3 reads CASSQTSGRLETQYF. In nucleotides, the CDR3 is TGTGCCAGCAGTCAGACTAGCGGGAGGTTGGAGACCCAGTACTTC.